This TCR beta chain came from a study of blood T cell repertoires in COVID-19 (dated by TCRdb to 2020 to 2021). As for the study more broadly: Collaborator samples came from the United States, Italy and Spain and covered acute and convalescent phases of COVID-19. Where available, HLA class I and class II types were obtained from metadata supplied by the sample provider rather than from assay-based typing. The repertoires were made available in a free public database intended to serve as a resource for research on the immune response to SARS-CoV-2. The prospective study material was composed of cDNA or gDNA derived from T cells, B-cell-depleted T cells, or PBMCs. The samples were drawn from two sources: the first 160 participants of the ongoing ImmuneRACE study, and 1,000 to 1,500 subjects contributed by 6 global collaborators. The dataset comprised deeply sampled blood TCRbeta repertoires from subjects exposed to, actively infected with, or recovered from COVID-19. Nearly every sample came with metadata listing a de-identified subject ID, COVID-19 status, age in years and sex.

The immunoSEQ Assay, a bias-controlled multiplex PCR, was used to amplify TCRbeta CDR3 regions from genomic DNA. The authors' pipeline ran thus. Within the assay, amplification of reference gene primers was used to estimate how many nucleated cells each sample contained. To quantify the absolute abundance of each unique TCRbeta CDR3 rearrangement, sequence reads were collapsed and filtered. For each sample, productive Simpson clonality was calculated as the square root of Simpson's diversity index over productive rearrangements. This is the immuneACCESS table as TCRdb keeps it, with only in-frame sequences that have V and J called. A part of the clones is gone; compared with another copy, unresolved V genes explain less than half, and the rest is unexplained. For V, J and clone size, that table is used; D and trimming come from the DNA. This sample gives 20,000 to 30,000 clones in total; about 90% of them show up just once. The ten top clones hold around 2.8% of the sample.

A word on this clone: The antigen it binds to is not known. No much larger clone exists at a distance of one base, and base qualities are not known.

Trimming removed 4 bases from V and 3 bases from J; the gene matches leave 6 bases unexplained. From the cysteine up to the phenylalanine, the CDR3 has a length of 14 residues. Only CDR3 DNA remains: 42 bases, in frame from the first base. The germline V gene specifies SGHTA as CDR1 and FQGTGA as CDR2. Study-level results and caveats: The quantity of clinical and demographic metadata differed by source and by participant and was supplied without curation.

Collaborating institutions collected whole blood in K2EDTA tubes following their own protocols. For TCRbeta analysis, collaborators shipped samples as frozen whole blood, isolated PBMCs, or DNA extracted from either of those sample types. Sequencing input: peripheral blood. Recombination connected TRBV7-3 to TRBJ2-7; 7 of the junction bases match TRBD1. The origin of this receptor is a human donor in a cohort sampled during active COVID-19. This receptor carries the CDR3 CASSWDSRSYEQYF. The sequence in DNA is TGTGCCAGCAGCTGGGACAGTCGCAGCTACGAGCAGTACTTC.